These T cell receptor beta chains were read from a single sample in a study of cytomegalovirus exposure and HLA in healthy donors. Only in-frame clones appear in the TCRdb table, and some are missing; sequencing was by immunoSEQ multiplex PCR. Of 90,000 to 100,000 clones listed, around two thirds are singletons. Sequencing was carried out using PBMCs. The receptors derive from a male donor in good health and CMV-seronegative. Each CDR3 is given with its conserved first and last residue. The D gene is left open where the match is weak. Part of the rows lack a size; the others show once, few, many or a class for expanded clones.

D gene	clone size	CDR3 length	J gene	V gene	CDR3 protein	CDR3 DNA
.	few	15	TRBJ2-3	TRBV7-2	CASIGPRDGADTQYF	TGTGCCAGCATTGGGCCGCGGGATGGGGCAGATACGCAGTATTTT
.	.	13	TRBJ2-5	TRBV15	CATSRQGQETQYF	TGTGCCACCAGCAGACAGGGACAAGAGACCCAGTACTTC
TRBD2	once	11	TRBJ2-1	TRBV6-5	CASSGTTEQFF	TGTGCCAGCAGTGGGACTACCGAGCAGTTCTTC
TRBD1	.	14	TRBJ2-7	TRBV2	CASSPWDSTYEQYF	TGTGCCAGCAGTCCTTGGGACAGTACCTACGAGCAGTACTTC
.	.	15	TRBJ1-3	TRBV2	CASGQMQGTGNTIYF	TGTGCCAGCGGTCAGATGCAGGGGACTGGAAACACCATATATTTT
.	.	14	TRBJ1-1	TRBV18	CASSPSAAGSEAFF	TGTGCCAGCTCACCATCGGCAGCGGGTAGTGAAGCTTTCTTT
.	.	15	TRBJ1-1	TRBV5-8	CASSLLGDLNTEAFF	TGTGCCAGCAGCTTGCTTGGGGACTTGAACACTGAAGCTTTCTTT
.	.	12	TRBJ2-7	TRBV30	CAWSPQGFEQYF	TGTGCCTGGAGTCCACAGGGATTCGAGCAGTACTTC
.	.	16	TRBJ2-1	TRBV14	CASSQDLGLGNNEQFF	TGTGCCAGCAGCCAAGATCTTGGACTTGGGAACAATGAGCAGTTCTTC
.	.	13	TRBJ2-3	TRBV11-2	CASSSPPSTTQYF	TGTGCCAGCAGCTCCCCCCCTAGTACTACGCAGTATTTT
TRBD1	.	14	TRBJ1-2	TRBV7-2	CASSSDRVAYGYTF	TGTGCCAGCAGCTCTGACAGGGTGGCCTATGGCTACACCTTC
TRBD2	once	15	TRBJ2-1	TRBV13	CASSLVREFNNEQFF	TGTGCCAGCAGCTTAGTGCGGGAGTTTAACAATGAGCAGTTCTTC
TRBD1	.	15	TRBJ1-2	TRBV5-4	CATRQGVLGSYGYTF	TGTGCCACCAGACAGGGGGTCTTAGGGAGCTATGGCTACACCTTC
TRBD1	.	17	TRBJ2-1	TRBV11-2	CASSSSTGKVYHNEQFF	TGTGCCAGCAGCTCCTCGACAGGGAAAGTTTATCACAATGAGCAGTTCTTC
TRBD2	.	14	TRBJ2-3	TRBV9	CASSPSGSPDTQYF	TGTGCCAGCAGCCCCAGCGGGAGTCCAGATACGCAGTATTTT
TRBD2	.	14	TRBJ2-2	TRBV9	CASSVDLAGRELFF	TGTGCCAGCAGCGTAGATCTAGCGGGGCGGGAGCTGTTTTTT
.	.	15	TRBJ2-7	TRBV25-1	CASSDTRLSSYEQYF	TGTGCCAGCAGTGACACCCGTCTCAGCTCCTACGAGCAGTACTTC
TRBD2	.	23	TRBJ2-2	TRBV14	CAKTRDRGRRGLAGVQNTGELFF	TGTGCCAAGACTCGGGACAGGGGTCGTAGGGGACTAGCGGGAGTCCAGAACACCGGGGAGCTGTTTTTT
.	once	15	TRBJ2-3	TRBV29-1	CSVVDRRSSTDTQYF	TGCAGCGTTGTCGACAGACGATCTAGCACAGATACGCAGTATTTT
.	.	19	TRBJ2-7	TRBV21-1	CASSKAPPLSEDYSYEQYF	TGTGCCAGCAGCAAAGCCCCCCCTCTCAGCGAAGATTATTCCTACGAGCAGTACTTC
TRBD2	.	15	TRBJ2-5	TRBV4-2	CASSQDLAGKETQYF	TGTGCCAGCAGCCAAGATTTAGCGGGAAAAGAGACCCAGTACTTC
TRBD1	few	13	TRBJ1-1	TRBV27	CASATGDAAEAFF	TGTGCCAGCGCAACAGGGGATGCCGCTGAAGCTTTCTTT
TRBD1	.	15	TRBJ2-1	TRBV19	CASSIDHRTGNEQFF	TGTGCCAGTAGTATAGATCACCGGACAGGTAATGAGCAGTTCTTC
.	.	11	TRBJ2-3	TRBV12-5	CASGTTDTQYF	TGTGCTAGTGGTACTACAGATACGCAGTATTTT
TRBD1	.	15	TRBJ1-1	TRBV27	CASSSGQGLNTEAFF	TGTGCCAGCAGTTCCGGACAGGGGTTGAACACTGAAGCTTTCTTT